This T cell receptor (beta chain) was observed in a study of T-cell reconstitution after alpha-beta-depleted transplantation in children. General observations from the study: Several hundred expanded graft clones reportedly supplied alpha-beta T cells about two months after transplant. Some patients showed high day-60 TCRbeta diversity, which derived from surviving recipient T cells and thymic progenitors. T-cell numbers and diversity one year post-transplant derived largely from freshly generated T cells.

The sample holds many counts of this clonotype. Its antigen remains unidentified. The TCRbeta library was prepared with unique molecular identifiers. TCRdb reprocessed the PCR reads with MiXCR, giving one entry per CDR3 protein. The table has hundreds of thousands of distinct CDR3 sequences, 13% seen once. The TCR comes from a male patient younger than 18 who had a stem cell transplant for acute myeloid leukemia, so the T cells may come from the graft donor. Sequencing was performed on PBMCs, mostly from graft donor cells, taken 360 days after TCRalphabeta/CD19-depleted stem cell transplant.

For the CDR3, the DNA is TGCAGTGCTAGAGAACAGGAGTTCTACGAGCAGTACTTC. Its protein product is CSAREQEFYEQYF. The chain is built from TRBV20-1 and TRBJ2-7, with D possibly matching TRBD1 (5 bases). CDR3 length: 13 residues. From germline, CDR1 is DFQATT and CDR2 SNEGSKA (reference sequence). The V gene lost 0 bases and the J gene lost 3 bases, with 9 bases spanning the gap.